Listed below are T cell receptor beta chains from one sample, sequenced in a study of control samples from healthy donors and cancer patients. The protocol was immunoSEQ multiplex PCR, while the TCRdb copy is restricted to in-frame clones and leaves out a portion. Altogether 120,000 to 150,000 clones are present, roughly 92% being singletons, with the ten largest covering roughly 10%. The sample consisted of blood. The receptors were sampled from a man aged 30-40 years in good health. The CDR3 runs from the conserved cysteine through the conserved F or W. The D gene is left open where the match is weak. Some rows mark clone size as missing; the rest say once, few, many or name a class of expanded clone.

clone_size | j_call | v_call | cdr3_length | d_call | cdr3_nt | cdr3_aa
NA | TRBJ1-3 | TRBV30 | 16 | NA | TGTGCCTGGAGTGTACTCTCCGCGGCCTCTGGAAACACCATATATTTT | CAWSVLSAASGNTIYF
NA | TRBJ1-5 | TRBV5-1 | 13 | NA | TGCGCCAGCAGCGAGGACAGTTATCAGCCCCAGCATTTT | CASSEDSYQPQHF
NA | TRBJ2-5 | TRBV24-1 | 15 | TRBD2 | TGTGCCACCAGTGATTTGGTGGGCAGCGGGGGGACCCAGTACTTC | CATSDLVGSGGTQYF
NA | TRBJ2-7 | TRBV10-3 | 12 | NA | TGTGCCAGCGGGACAGACCTTTACGAGCAGTACTTC | CASGTDLYEQYF
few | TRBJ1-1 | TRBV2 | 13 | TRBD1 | TGTGCCAGCAGTGACCCTGACAGGGTACAAGCTTTCTTT | CASSDPDRVQAFF
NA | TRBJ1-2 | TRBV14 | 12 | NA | TGTGCCAGCAGCCAAGGCTCAGTGAACTACACCTTC | CASSQGSVNYTF
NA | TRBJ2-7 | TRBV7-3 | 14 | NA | TGTGCCAGCAGCTTAACGCCAGCGGGTAACGAGCAGTACTTC | CASSLTPAGNEQYF
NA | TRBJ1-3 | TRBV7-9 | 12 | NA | TGTGTAATCCCGGGGGCCGGAAACACCATATATTTT | CVIPGAGNTIYF
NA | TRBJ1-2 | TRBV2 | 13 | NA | TGTGCCAGCAGTTATATGGGTAACTATGGCTACACCTTC | CASSYMGNYGYTF
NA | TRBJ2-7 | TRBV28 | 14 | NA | TGTGCCATCCGCCGGGGAGGCATCTCCTACGAGCAGTACTTC | CAIRRGGISYEQYF
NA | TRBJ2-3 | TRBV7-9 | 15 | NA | TGTGCCAGCAGCTTCGGACGTACGAACACAGATACGCAGTATTTT | CASSFGRTNTDTQYF
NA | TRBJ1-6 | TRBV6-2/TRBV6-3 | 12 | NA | TGTGCCAGCAGCAACAACAGGGTTCTCCTCCACTTT | CASSNNRVLLHF
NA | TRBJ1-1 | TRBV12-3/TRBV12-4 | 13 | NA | TGTGCCGATGCCATGGGGATGAACACTGAAGCTTTCTTT | CADAMGMNTEAFF
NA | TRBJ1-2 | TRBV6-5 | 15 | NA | TGTGCCAGCAAATTTCAGGGGAGTATCGGTAGTGGCTACACCTTC | CASKFQGSIGSGYTF
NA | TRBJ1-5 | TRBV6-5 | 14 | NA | TGTGCCGGCAGCCAGGGAAATAGCAATCAGCCCCAGCATTTT | CAGSQGNSNQPQHF
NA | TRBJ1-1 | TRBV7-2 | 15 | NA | TGTGCCAGCAGCTTATTTTATCGTGCGAACACTGAAGCTTTCTTT | CASSLFYRANTEAFF
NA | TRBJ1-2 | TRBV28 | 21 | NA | TGTGCCAGCAGTTCCCAACGCATTTCCGGGGGACCATCTGGAGCCAACTATGGCTACACCTTC | CASSSQRISGGPSGANYGYTF
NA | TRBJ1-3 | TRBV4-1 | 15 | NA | TGCGCCAGCAGCCAAGTAGGCTTACGGGGAAACACCATATATTTT | CASSQVGLRGNTIYF
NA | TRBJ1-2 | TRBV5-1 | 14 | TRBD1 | TGCGCCAGCAGCTGGGACAGGGTTTACTATGGCTACACCTTC | CASSWDRVYYGYTF
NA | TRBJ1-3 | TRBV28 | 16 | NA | TGTGCCAGCAGTTCCCATGACATCCCGTCTGGAAACACCATATATTTT | CASSSHDIPSGNTIYF
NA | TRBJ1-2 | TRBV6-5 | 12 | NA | TGTGCCAGCAGTTACCGCCCTTATGGCTACACCTTC | CASSYRPYGYTF
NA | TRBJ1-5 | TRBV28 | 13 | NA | TGTGCCAGCAGAGGACAGAGCAATCAGCCCCAGCATTTT | CASRGQSNQPQHF
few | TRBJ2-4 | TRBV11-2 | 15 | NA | TGTGCCAGCAGCCCGCTCCAGGGTCCCAAAAACATTCAGTACTTC | CASSPLQGPKNIQYF
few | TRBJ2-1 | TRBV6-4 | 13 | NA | TGTGCCAGCAGTGACGGGACCCACAATGAGCAGTTCTTC | CASSDGTHNEQFF
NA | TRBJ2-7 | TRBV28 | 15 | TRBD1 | TGTGCCAGCAGTTTCCGGGACAGGGGGCAGAGGGAGCAGTACTTC | CASSFRDRGQREQYF
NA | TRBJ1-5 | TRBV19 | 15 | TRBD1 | TGTGCCAGTAGTCGGACAGGGGGCGGCAATCAGCCCCAGCATTTT | CASSRTGGGNQPQHF
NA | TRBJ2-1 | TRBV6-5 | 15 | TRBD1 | TGTGCCAGCACCCCCGAGGGGGCCCCCTACAATGAGCAGTTCTTC | CASTPEGAPYNEQFF
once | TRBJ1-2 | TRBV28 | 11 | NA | TGTGCCAGCAGGGGGTTATATGGCTACACCTTC | CASRGLYGYTF
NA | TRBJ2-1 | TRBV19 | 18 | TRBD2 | TGTGCCAGTAGTATCGGGCAAAATAGCGGGAGGGGCTACAATGAGCAGTTCTTC | CASSIGQNSGRGYNEQFF